The 23 T cell receptor beta chains below were found in one sample sequenced in a study of cytomegalovirus exposure and HLA in healthy donors. The primer mix had 60 Vbeta and 13 Jbeta primers. Sequenced by immunoSEQ multiplex PCR; TCRdb stores in-frame clones only, minus some. Its table lists fewer than 60,000 clones. The sample comprised PBMCs. The receptors stem from a woman in her forties in good health and CMV-seronegative.

The chain's CDR3 is CASSLGTDYGYTF. CDR3 nucleotide sequence: TGTGCCAGCAGCTTGGGGACAGACTATGGCTACACCTTC. V usage is TRBV5-8 and J usage is TRBJ1-2; TRBD1 is a possible D gene (6 bases). Germline V gene data show CDR1 as SGHTS and CDR2 as YDEGEE. The CDR3 loop spans 13 amino acids. V lost 0 bases and J lost 3, with 6 bases in between.

This rearrangement joins TRBV20-1 to TRBJ2-7; 7 positions agree with TRBD1. CDR1 DFQATT and CDR2 SNEGSKA come from the germline V gene (reference sequence). The trim removed 7 bases at V and 1 base at J, leaving 1 base unmatched. This CDR3 is 11 amino acids long. The CDR3 DNA reads TGCAGTGTGGGACAGTCCTACGAGCAGTACTTC. Translated: CSVGQSYEQYF.

This sequence joins TRBV4-3 and TRBJ2-1; 12 bases fit TRBD2. The CDR3 runs to 17 residues. Trimming at V came to 0 bases and at J to 8 bases, leaving 8 bases not matched to a gene. From germline, CDR1 is LGHNA and CDR2 YSLEER. CDR3 region: CASSQDLVASGRDEQFF. DNA of the CDR3: TGCGCCAGCAGCCAAGATCTAGTGGCTAGCGGGAGGGATGAGCAGTTCTTC.

Concerning this clone: One end of the junction fails to match germline, which may point to a read error. The rearrangement joins TRBV7-7 to TRBJ2-5, with 9 bases that match TRBD2. Germline V lookup: CDR1 SSHAT, CDR2 FNYEAQ (reference sequence). The CDR3 is 15 amino acids. Written as DNA, the CDR3 is TGTGCCAGCAGCTTAGGGCGGGGGGGCCGAGAGAACCAGTACTTC. This gives the protein CASSLGRGGRENQYF.

This chain uses TRBV19 with TRBJ1-5; 8 nucleotides match TRBD1. The length of the CDR3 is 16 residues. CDR1 and CDR2 from the germline V gene are LNHDA and SQIVND (reference sequence). After removal of 1 base from V and 5 bases from J, the junction contained 7 bases not matched to a gene. CDR3 nucleotide sequence: TGTGCCAGTAGTATAGTTCCAGGGGGCAAAGATCAGCCCCAGCATTTT. Protein: CASSIVPGGKDQPQHF.

The chain carries TRBV6-5 and TRBJ2-7, with D unclear. CDR1 is MNHEY and CDR2 is SVGAGI in the germline V gene. The CDR3 runs 13 residues. Trimming pared 6 bases from V and 3 bases from J, leaving 12 bases between. The CDR3 region is CASRQQQVYEQYF. Written as DNA, the CDR3 is TGTGCCAGCAGACAACAGCAGGTCTACGAGCAGTACTTC.

This chain connects TRBV6-1 to TRBJ2-5; 10 bases fit TRBD1. The germline gives CDR1 MNHNS, CDR2 SASEGT. The length of the CDR3 is 15 residues. V lost 3 bases and J lost 3; bases outside the gene matches: 4. For the CDR3, the DNA is TGTGCCAGCAGTGATAGGGACAGGGGCGAAGAGACCCAGTACTTC. It specifies CASSDRDRGEETQYF.

The rearrangement links TRBV6-6 to TRBJ1-5, with TRBD1 as a possible D gene (6 bases). Per the germline V gene, CDR1 is MNHNY and CDR2 is SVGAGI (reference sequence). Trimming took 5 bases from V and 8 from J, leaving 16 bases between them. The CDR3 runs to 14 residues. DNA of the CDR3: TGTGCCAGCAGTCCCATAGGGGGGGAAGAGCCCCAGCATTTT. Protein sequence: CASSPIGGEEPQHF.

This rearrangement joins TRBV6-5 to TRBJ2-5, with a tentative D call TRBD1 (5 bases). CDR1 is MNHEY, CDR2 SVGAGI, per germline. The V and J ends lost 6 bases and 5 bases respectively, with 13 bases between them. This CDR3 region has 13 residues. The CDR3 nucleotides read TGTGCCAGCAGCCTTCACTCAGGGGAGACCCAGTACTTC. Protein: CASSLHSGETQYF.

This chain joins TRBV4-2 and TRBJ1-2, with TRBD1 identical over 8 bases. CDR3 length equals 14 residues. The J segment lost 9 bases and the V segment lost 0 bases, leaving 6 bases of the junction unmatched. Germline V lookup: CDR1 LGHNA, CDR2 YNFKEQ. CDR3 in DNA: TGTGCCAGCAGCCAAGATCAGGGGGCGTGGAGCTACACCTTC. Translated: CASSQDQGAWSYTF.

V gene TRBV28 combines with J gene TRBJ2-7; D is possibly TRBD1 (6 bases). There are 11 residues in the CDR3. Germline V gene data show CDR1 as MDHEN and CDR2 as SYDVKM. V was trimmed by 7 bases and J by 8 bases, leaving 12 bases between them. CDR3 nucleotides: TGTGCCAGCACAGGGGACGGAAAGCAGTACTTC. Protein: CASTGDGKQYF.

CDR3: CAISDPEGGKINTGELFF. The CDR3 bases are TGTGCCATCAGTGACCCCGAAGGGGGCAAAATTAACACCGGGGAGCTGTTTTTT. The rearrangement joins TRBV10-3 to TRBJ2-2; 7 bases fit TRBD1. CDR1 and CDR2 from the germline V gene are ENHRY and SYGVKD. With V trimmed by 3 bases and J by 2 bases, 12 bases remained unmatched. This CDR3 comprises 18 residues.

The chain links TRBV7-9 to TRBJ2-7; D possibly corresponds to TRBD2 (5 bases). The CDR3 totals 12 residues. Germline lookup yields CDR1 SEHNR and CDR2 FQNEAQ (reference sequence). Trimming shortened V by 6 bases and J by 5 bases, and 11 bases separated the two germline ends. The CDR3 region has the DNA TGTGCCAGCAGGTCCAACGGGGACGAGCAGTACTTC. Amino acids: CASRSNGDEQYF.

This chain links TRBV6-5 with TRBJ1-2; the D is unclear. The CDR3 runs to 15 residues. V lost 5 bases and J 4 bases, leaving 17 bases between the germline ends. Germline V lookup: CDR1 MNHEY, CDR2 SVGAGI. The CDR3 bases are TGTGCCAGCAGTGGGCCAAAAGAGGGAGGCTATGGCTACACCTTC. The encoded protein is CASSGPKEGGYGYTF.

CDR3 DNA: TGTGCCAGCACCTTCGCGGGGGCCGGGGAGCTGTTTTTT. Its translation is CASTFAGAGELFF. The rearrangement uses TRBV9 and TRBJ2-2; 7 positions match TRBD2. This CDR3 contains 13 residues. Trimming removed 6 bases from V and 6 bases from J; junction bases left unmatched: 5. The germline gives CDR1 SGDLS, CDR2 YYNGEE.

The rearrangement joins TRBV30 to TRBJ2-3; 11 nucleotides agree with TRBD2. J gave up 1 base and V 5 bases, and 5 bases lay outside the gene matches. This CDR3 contains 15 residues. The germline gives CDR1 GTSNPN, CDR2 SVGIG (reference sequence). In nucleotides, the CDR3 is TGTGCCTGGGCGAAGACTAGCGGGGGCACAGATACGCAGTATTTT. Translating it yields CAWAKTSGGTDTQYF.

This chain connects TRBV28 to TRBJ2-6; 11 positions agree with TRBD2. The CDR3 contains 19 residues. V gave up 5 bases and J gave up 3 bases; unmatched junction bases: 12. In germline, CDR1 is MDHEN, CDR2 SYDVKM. CDR3 DNA sequence: TGTGCCAGCAGTCTTAATAGCGGGGGGGCTCTCAGTGGGGCCAACGTCCTGACTTTC. Translation: CASSLNSGGALSGANVLTF.

The rearrangement joins TRBV7-9 to TRBJ2-1; TRBD2 aligns across 10 bases. The trim removed 4 bases at V and 2 bases at J, leaving 2 bases unmatched. The V gene's germline CDR1 is SEHNR and CDR2 FQNEAQ (reference sequence). The CDR3 runs 15 residues. The CDR3, as DNA: TGTGCCAGCAGCTATCTAGCGGGGGCCTACAATGAGCAGTTCTTC. Encoded protein: CASSYLAGAYNEQFF.

CDR3 in DNA: TGTGCCAGCAGGATGGGGTCGGGGGGGCTGGGCTATGGCTACACCTTC. Protein product: CASRMGSGGLGYGYTF. The genes are TRBV5-6 and TRBJ1-2; tentatively, D is TRBD1 (6 bases). The CDR3 consists of 16 residues. Germline V lookup: CDR1 SGHDT, CDR2 YYEEEE. V lost 5 bases to trimming and J lost 4 bases, with 21 bases between them. The full variable domain, in which reference TRBV5-6 and TRBJ1-2 provide the parts outside the CDR3, is DAGVTQSPTHLIKTRGQQVTLRCSPKSGHDTVSWYQQALGQGPQFIFQYYEEEERQRGNFPDRFSGHQFPNYSSELNVNALLLGDSALYLCASRMGSGGLGYGYTFGSGTRLTVV.

CDR3 sequence: CASSPLTSGGLDEQFF. Written as DNA, the CDR3 is TGCGCCAGCAGCCCTCTGACTAGCGGGGGACTGGATGAGCAGTTCTTC. The rearrangement uses TRBV4-3 and TRBJ2-1; TRBD2 agrees at 12 bases. The trim removed 4 bases at V and 8 bases at J, leaving 9 bases unmatched. The CDR3 sequence is 16 residues long. The germline V gene encodes CDR1 LGHNA and CDR2 YSLEER.

The J gene is TRBJ1-5, the V gene TRBV7-9; D unclear. V was pared by 3 bases and J by 4 bases, with 10 bases between. The CDR3 consists of 14 residues. The germline V gene encodes CDR1 SEHNR and CDR2 FQNEAQ (reference sequence). CDR3 DNA: TGTGCCAGCAGCTTGGGAGGGCTAAATCAGCCCCAGCATTTT. Protein sequence: CASSLGGLNQPQHF.

The chain links TRBV5-4 to TRBJ1-3; possible D gene TRBD1, 6 bases. Per germline, CDR1 SGHNT and CDR2 YYREEE (reference sequence). Trimming stripped 2 bases from V and 0 bases from J, with 12 bases between. The CDR3 extends over 16 amino acids. CDR3 sequence: CASSLPTGFSGNTIYF. The CDR3 bases are TGTGCCAGCAGCTTACCAACAGGGTTCTCTGGAAACACCATATATTTT.

The genes are TRBV28 and TRBJ1-4; no clear D gene. Trimming cost V 4 bases and J 7 bases, with 16 bases left between them. Germline CDR1 and CDR2: MDHEN and SYDVKM. The length of the CDR3 is 15 residues. CDR3 region: CASSSRAKVAEKLFF. Here the CDR3 DNA reads TGTGCCAGCAGTTCCCGCGCGAAGGTAGCTGAAAAACTGTTTTTT.